One sample yielded the 23 T cell receptor beta chains listed below, sequenced in a study of tumor and adjacent non-tumor tissue in lung cancer. This sample's RNA came from whole unsorted tissue. Distant lung tissue was collected more than 3 cm away from the tumor edge. The library came from three nested PCR rounds adapted from ARM-PCR protocols. MiXCR, applied by TCRdb to the multiplex PCR reads, yields one record per CDR3 protein. The sample lists roughly 90,000 distinct CDR3 sequences, more than 65% occurring once. Sequenced: distant non-tumor lung tissue. These receptors were obtained from a woman in her fifties or sixties with non-small cell lung cancer.

The chain employs TRBV18 and TRBJ1-1; 8 bases map to TRBD1. The trim removed 5 bases at V and 3 bases at J, leaving 5 bases unmatched. This CDR3 is 14 amino acids long. Germline V gene sequence: CDR1 KGHSH, CDR2 LQKENI. The DNA of the CDR3 is TGTGCCAGCTCAGAGCAGGGGGCGGACACTGAAGCTTTCTTT. Encoded protein: CASSEQGADTEAFF.

Concerning this clonotype itself: One junction end does not reproduce the germline sequence, and a read error may be involved. The CDR3 nucleotides are TGTGCCAGCACACTCCTACGAGATAGGGTTTACGAGCGGTACTTC. It codes for CASTLLRDRVYERYF. The chain uses TRBV6-1 and TRBJ2-7; no clear D. Germline-derived CDR1 and CDR2 are MNHNS and SASEGT. The CDR3 runs to 15 residues.

Comment on this clonotype: Relative to the germline gene, one junction end is altered; a read error may explain this. The rearrangement joins TRBV6-5 to TRBJ2-1; D gene uncertain. This CDR3 comprises 14 residues. Germline V gene lookup returns CDR1 MNHEY and CDR2 SVGAGI. Here the CDR3 reads CTSTTRIAYNEQFF. The DNA for the CDR3 is TGTACCAGCACTACCAGGATAGCCTACAATGAGCAGTTCTTC.

About this clonotype: A read error is likely, as this CDR3 ends without the conserved phenylalanine or tryptophan. The rearrangement joins TRBV24-1 to TRBJ2-2; TRBD1 matches 8 bases. The CDR3 extends over 15 amino acids. V shed 4 bases and J 3 bases; nucleotides not matched to a gene: 3. CDR1 is KGHDR and CDR2 is SFDVKD in the germline V gene. The CDR3 DNA follows: TGTGCCACCAGTGAGGGACAGGACGACACCGGGGAGCTGTTTTCT. Its protein product is CATSEGQDDTGELFS.

Details on this clonotype: A read error may produce the germline difference seen at one junction end. The chain carries TRBV7-2 and TRBJ2-3; weak D call: TRBD1 (5 bases). The CDR3 spans 18 residues. Per the germline V gene, CDR1 is SGHTA and CDR2 is FQGNSA. CDR3 loop: CAGSLEGVGSGWADTQYF. The CDR3 nucleotides are TGTGCCGGCAGCTTAGAAGGGGTCGGGTCAGGGTGGGCAGATACGCAGTATTTT.

The chain links TRBV5-1 to TRBJ1-5; 7 nucleotides line up with TRBD1. The trim removed 4 bases at V and 2 bases at J, leaving 6 bases unmatched. This CDR3 has 15 amino acids. The germline V gene has CDR1 SGHRS and CDR2 YFSETQ. The CDR3 loop reads CASSPKTGRNQPQHF. The CDR3 DNA follows: TGCGCCAGCAGCCCGAAGACAGGGCGCAATCAGCCCCAGCATTTT.

This clonotype was seen just once. The chain is built from TRBV11-2 and TRBJ2-3; D may be TRBD2 (6 bases). The CDR3 runs 16 residues. Germline V gene data show CDR1 as SGHAT and CDR2 as FQNNGV. The CDR3 spells CNSSLRGQPATDTQYF. CDR3 nucleotide sequence: TGTAACAGCAGCTTGCGGGGCCAGCCAGCGACAGATACGCAGTATTTT.

V gene TRBV29-1 combines with J gene TRBJ2-3; D uncertain. CDR1 and CDR2 from the germline V gene are SQVTM and ANQGSEA. With 6 bases removed from V and 0 bases from J, the gap between germline ends came to 16 bases. There are 15 residues in the CDR3. The CDR3 protein is CSVDDPAASTDTQYF. The CDR3 DNA reads as TGCAGCGTCGACGACCCCGCTGCTAGCACAGATACGCAGTATTTT.

This clonotype was picked up many times. The chain combines TRBV7-3 with TRBJ1-5, with 7 bases that match TRBD1. The CDR3 totals 13 residues. The ends lost 5 bases at V and 4 bases at J; junction bases unmatched: 2. In germline, CDR1 is SGHTA, CDR2 FQGTGA. In DNA form, the CDR3 reads TGTGCCAGCAGCCGGGGACAGAATCAGCCCCAGCATTTT. Translating it yields CASSRGQNQPQHF.

To note about this clonotype: A read error may produce the germline difference seen at one junction end. V and J are TRBV6-2 or TRBV6-3 and TRBJ2-1; D not resolved. The CDR3 has 13 residues. The V gene's germline CDR1 is MNHEY and CDR2 SVGEGT. The chain's CDR3 is CASSYPSYNEQFF. As DNA, the CDR3 is TGTGCCAGTAGTTACCCCTCCTACAATGAGCAGTTCTTC.

Notes on this clonotype: A much larger clone differs by one base, so this may be a read error. V usage is TRBV20-1 and J usage is TRBJ2-7, with D possibly matching TRBD1 (6 bases). Per germline, CDR1 DFQATT and CDR2 SNEGSKA (reference sequence). The length of the CDR3 is 12 residues. In DNA, the CDR3 is TGCAGTCCGACAGGTTCCTCCTACGAGCATTACTTC. Translation gives CSPTGSSYEHYF.

Comment on this clonotype: The junction departs from germline at one end; a sequencing error may be responsible. This chain connects TRBV6-2 or TRBV6-3 to TRBJ2-7, with D perhaps being TRBD1 or TRBD2 (5 bases each). This CDR3 has 14 amino acids. Per germline, CDR1 MNHEY and CDR2 SVGEGT. The CDR3: CASTARDPNYEQYF. The CDR3 region has the DNA TGTGCCTCTACAGCCCGGGACCCGAACTACGAACAGTACTTC.

V and J are TRBV7-9 and TRBJ2-1; the D is unclear. V lost 0 bases and J lost 2, with 11 bases in between. CDR3 size: 16 residues. In germline, CDR1 is SEHNR, CDR2 FQNEAQ (reference sequence). CDR3 sequence: CASSLATPHPYNEQFF. The CDR3 coding sequence is TGTGCCAGCAGCTTAGCAACCCCCCACCCCTACAATGAGCAGTTCTTC.

This clonotype has a handful of counts. At one boundary the junction diverges from the germline segment, which might be a read error. This rearrangement joins TRBV12-3 or TRBV12-4 to TRBJ1-5, with D possibly being TRBD1 (6 bases). The CDR3 length is 15 residues. The DNA for the CDR3 is TGTGCGAGCAGTTTAACCCAGGGGAGAGGAGCGCCCCAGCATTTT. This sequence encodes CASSLTQGRGAPQHF.

As to this clonotype: A clone one base away is much larger, so this may be a read error. The chain uses TRBV28 and TRBJ2-2; D is unclear. Deletions cut 5 bases from V and 1 base from J, with 8 bases between. The CDR3 is 14 amino acids. Germline CDR1 reads MDHEN; CDR2 reads SYDVKM. This CDR3 reads CASSHRQNTGELFF. CDR3 in DNA: TGTGCCAGCAGTCATAGACAGAACACCGGGGAGCTGTTTTTT. The whole variable domain, filled in from reference TRBV28 and TRBJ2-2, reads DVKVTQSSRYLVKRTGEKVFLECVQDMDHENMFWYRQDPGLGLRLIYFSYDVKMKEKGDIPEGYSVSREKKERFSLILESASTNQTSMYLCASSHRQNTGELFFGEGSRLTVL.

Notes on this clonotype: The conserved final phenylalanine or tryptophan is absent from the CDR3, which likely points to a read error. The chain joins TRBV6-5 to TRBJ2-3; TRBD2 matches at 9 bases. The CDR3 contains 18 residues. Germline loops: CDR1 MNHEY, CDR2 SVGAGI. J lost 2 bases, V lost 6 bases, and 15 bases had no gene match. The CDR3 sequence: CASSHERGGRVITDTQYY. CDR3 DNA: TGTGCCAGCAGCCATGAAAGGGGCGGGAGGGTCATCACAGATACGCAGTATTAT.

About this clonotype itself: Here the CDR3 omits its conserved ending phenylalanine or tryptophan, so a read error is the likely source. The rearrangement links TRBV4-1 to TRBJ2-7; D may correspond to TRBD1 or TRBD2 (5 bases each). From germline, CDR1 is MGHRA and CDR2 YSYEKL. CDR3 length: 15 amino acids. The CDR3 loop reads CTNSQPGTNSYEQYS. In DNA, the CDR3 is TGCACCAACAGCCAACCCGGGACGAACTCCTACGAGCAGTACTCC.

Worth noting for this clonotype: One junction end disagrees with the germline gene, perhaps due to a read error. The gene calls are TRBV7-8 and TRBJ1-5, with a possible D match to TRBD1 (6 bases). The germline V gene has CDR1 SGHVS and CDR2 FQNEAQ. The CDR3 contains 15 residues. For the CDR3, the DNA is TGTGCCAGGAGCTTAGAACAGGGTGGTCATCAGCCCCAGCATTTC. Translation: CARSLEQGGHQPQHF.

The rearrangement joins TRBV10-2 to TRBJ2-1; 10 bases align to TRBD1. CDR1 is WSHSY and CDR2 is SAAADI in the germline V gene. The V and J ends lost 6 bases and 15 bases, in that order; junction bases with no gene match: 17. There are 15 residues in the CDR3. The CDR3 coding sequence is TGCGCCAGCAGCGGGACAGGGGTGGATCACAATGAACGGTTCTTC. Its translation: CASSGTGVDHNERFF.

Concerning this clonotype: One base away lies a much larger clone, so this may be a sequencing read error. The rearrangement links TRBV28 to TRBJ1-6; perhaps TRBD1 as D (5 bases). The ends were cut back, 7 bases at V and 7 bases at J, with 14 bases in the middle. CDR1 and CDR2 from the germline V gene are MDHEN and SYDVKM. The CDR3 runs 14 residues. The CDR3 sequence is CASKAGWENSPLHF. In DNA, the CDR3 is TGTGCCAGCAAGGCAGGGTGGGAGAATTCACCCCTCCACTTT.

This rearrangement joins TRBV20-1 to TRBJ2-7; TRBD2 matches at 10 bases. The CDR3 sequence is 14 residues long. V dropped 2 bases and J dropped 4; count of bases not matched to a gene: 5. Germline CDR1 reads DFQATT; CDR2 reads SNEGSKA (reference sequence). The CDR3 here is CSARSSGSSYEQYF. CDR3 DNA sequence: TGCAGTGCTAGATCTAGCGGGAGTTCGTACGAGCAGTACTTC.

This clonotype was picked up one time. Germline and junction disagree at one end, which may indicate a read error. J is TRBJ1-1 and V is TRBV4-1, with D possibly being TRBD1 (5 bases). The CDR3 length is 15 residues. The germline V gene has CDR1 MGHRA and CDR2 YSYEKL. Here the CDR3 reads CAISQGEGWDTEAFF. The CDR3 region has the DNA TGCGCCATCAGCCAAGGGGAAGGGTGGGACACTGAAGCTTTCTTT.

Regarding this clonotype: The DNA is left out, because the CDR3 cannot be placed on it with certainty; the CDR3 is given as TCRdb lists it. The chain uses TRBV5-1 and TRBJ2-1. Germline V gene data show CDR1 as SGHRS and CDR2 as YFSETQ. The length of the CDR3 is 16 amino acids, counting both ends. CDR3 amino acids: CASSLVGLGSYNEQLF.